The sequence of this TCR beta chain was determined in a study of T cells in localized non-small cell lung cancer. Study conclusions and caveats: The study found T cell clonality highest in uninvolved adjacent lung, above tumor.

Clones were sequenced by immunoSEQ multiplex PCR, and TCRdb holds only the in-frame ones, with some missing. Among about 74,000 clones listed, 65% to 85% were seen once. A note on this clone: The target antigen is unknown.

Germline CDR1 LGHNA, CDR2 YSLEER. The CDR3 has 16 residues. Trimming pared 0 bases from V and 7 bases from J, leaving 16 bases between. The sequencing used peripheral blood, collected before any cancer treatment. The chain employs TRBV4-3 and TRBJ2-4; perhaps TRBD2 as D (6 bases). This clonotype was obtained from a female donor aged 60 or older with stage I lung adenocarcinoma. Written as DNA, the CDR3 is TGCGCCAGCAGCCAAGATGTAAGGGACTCGGGGAACATTCAGTACTTC. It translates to CASSQDVRDSGNIQYF.